This T cell receptor beta chain was sequenced for a study of cytomegalovirus exposure and HLA in healthy donors. Broader study findings: Three chains tied to CMV proved CMV antigen-specific in vitro. Many donors carried some public TCRs, although rarity characterized most TCR sequences. A subsequent analysis found that TCR clusters from the first cohort also tended to co-occur in the 120 or so validation repertoires, with 90% to 95% of cluster scores above 0.

TCRdb keeps only in-frame clones here, not all; method: immunoSEQ multiplex PCR. Of tens of thousands of clones in the sample, approximately 90% were seen once. This clone was observed once. Its specificity is unknown. The donors belonged to the roughly 130-subject validation cohort, separate from the approximately 700-subject first cohort. The origin of this receptor is a man between 18 and 29 years old in good health and CMV-seronegative. The sequencing input was PBMCs.

CDR3: CASSTGLAQETQYF. CDR3 bases: TGTGCCAGCAGCACCGGACTAGCACAAGAGACCCAGTACTTC. The chain recombines TRBV5-6 with TRBJ2-5; 8 nucleotides align to TRBD2. Germline V CDR1 and CDR2: SGHDT, YYEEEE. The CDR3 runs 14 residues. V shed 4 bases, J shed 2 bases, and the junction held 4 bases outside the gene matches. The full variable domain, in which reference TRBV5-6 and TRBJ2-5 provide the parts outside the CDR3, is DAGVTQSPTHLIKTRGQQVTLRCSPKSGHDTVSWYQQALGQGPQFIFQYYEEEERQRGNFPDRFSGHQFPNYSSELNVNALLLGDSALYLCASSTGLAQETQYFGPGTRLLVL.